The rows below give T cell receptor beta chains drawn from one sample of a study of blood T cell repertoires in COVID-19. Only in-frame clones appear in the TCRdb table, and some are missing; sequencing was by immunoSEQ multiplex PCR. The profile shows 200,000 to 250,000 clones, over 70% of them singletons. Material for sequencing was peripheral blood. These TCRs come from a woman aged 70 to 79 with acute or convalescent COVID-19. The CDR3 runs from the conserved cysteine through the conserved F or W. D genes are given only for firm matches. Only part of the rows carry a size: once, few, many, or a class if the clone is expanded.

J gene: TRBJ2-3
clone size: .
V gene: TRBV3-1/TRBV3-2
D gene: .
CDR3 DNA: TGTGCCAGCAGCCAAGCAGGGCGAACGCAGTATTTT
CDR3 protein: CASSQAGRTQYF

J gene: TRBJ1-5
clone size: once
V gene: TRBV6-5
D gene: TRBD1
CDR3 DNA: TGTGCCAGCAGGACAGGGTCGGGAAGCAATCAGCCCCAGCATTTT
CDR3 protein: CASRTGSGSNQPQHF

J gene: TRBJ2-3
clone size: .
V gene: TRBV19
D gene: .
CDR3 DNA: TGTGCCAGTAGTCTCCGCTACACAGATACGCAGTATTTT
CDR3 protein: CASSLRYTDTQYF

J gene: TRBJ2-7
clone size: once
V gene: TRBV6-4
D gene: .
CDR3 DNA: TGTGCCAGCAGCCCGGGACTGAGTATAGACGAGCAGTACTTC
CDR3 protein: CASSPGLSIDEQYF

J gene: TRBJ1-2
clone size: .
V gene: TRBV9
D gene: .
CDR3 DNA: TGTGCCAGCAGCGTGACGTGGAGGCCGACCTATGGCTACACCTTC
CDR3 protein: CASSVTWRPTYGYTF

J gene: TRBJ1-2
clone size: .
V gene: TRBV6-5
D gene: TRBD1
CDR3 DNA: TGTGCCAGCAGTTACCTACCCGGACAGGGGGGGTATGGCTACACCTTC
CDR3 protein: CASSYLPGQGGYGYTF

J gene: TRBJ1-5
clone size: .
V gene: TRBV7-2
D gene: TRBD1
CDR3 DNA: TGTGCCAGCAGACGGGGCGGGACAGGGTCCACGCCCCAGCATTTT
CDR3 protein: CASRRGGTGSTPQHF

J gene: TRBJ1-2
clone size: .
V gene: TRBV30
D gene: TRBD1
CDR3 DNA: TGTGCCTGGACAGGGGGCTACTATGGCTACACCTTC
CDR3 protein: CAWTGGYYGYTF

J gene: TRBJ2-4
clone size: few
V gene: TRBV11-2
D gene: TRBD1
CDR3 DNA: TGTGCCAGCAGCTTAGATGGAACAGGGGGCGCAAGAGGGGCCAAAAACATTCAGTACTTC
CDR3 protein: CASSLDGTGGARGAKNIQYF

J gene: TRBJ2-2
clone size: few
V gene: TRBV5-8
D gene: .
CDR3 DNA: TGTGCCAGCAGCTTACTAGGGGGTGTGGACCCCGGGGAGCTGTTTTTT
CDR3 protein: CASSLLGGVDPGELFF

J gene: TRBJ1-1
clone size: .
V gene: TRBV12-3/TRBV12-4
D gene: .
CDR3 DNA: TGTGCCAGCAGTTTACCCCTGGAGGGTGAAGCTTTCTTT
CDR3 protein: CASSLPLEGEAFF

J gene: TRBJ2-3
clone size: .
V gene: TRBV5-1
D gene: TRBD2
CDR3 DNA: TGCGCCAGCAGCCGTGGACTAGTCCCAGATACGCAGTATTTT
CDR3 protein: CASSRGLVPDTQYF

J gene: TRBJ2-7
clone size: .
V gene: TRBV28
D gene: .
CDR3 DNA: TGTGCCAGCAGTTTAGAGCGGGCAAGGGAGCAGTACTTC
CDR3 protein: CASSLERAREQYF

J gene: TRBJ2-7
clone size: .
V gene: TRBV30
D gene: TRBD1
CDR3 DNA: TGTGCCAGACAGGGTCTCAACGAGCAGTACTTC
CDR3 protein: CARQGLNEQYF

J gene: TRBJ2-7
clone size: .
V gene: TRBV6-4
D gene: .
CDR3 DNA: TGTGCCAGCAGTGTAGGGGGAGGGCCGTCCGAGCAGTACTTC
CDR3 protein: CASSVGGGPSEQYF

J gene: TRBJ1-4
clone size: .
V gene: TRBV7-2
D gene: .
CDR3 DNA: TGTGCCAGCAGCTTCTTAGGGGGACCTAATGAAAAACTGTTTTTT
CDR3 protein: CASSFLGGPNEKLFF

J gene: TRBJ2-7
clone size: .
V gene: TRBV13
D gene: .
CDR3 DNA: TGTGCCAGCAGCTTAGGCCGGGGTGACGAGCAGTACTTC
CDR3 protein: CASSLGRGDEQYF

J gene: TRBJ1-5
clone size: .
V gene: TRBV28
D gene: TRBD1
CDR3 DNA: TGTGCCAGCAGTCACCGGGACAGGGGGCCATATCAGCCCCAGCATTTT
CDR3 protein: CASSHRDRGPYQPQHF

J gene: TRBJ2-7
clone size: .
V gene: TRBV3-1/TRBV3-2
D gene: .
CDR3 DNA: TGTGTCAGCAGCCTCTACTTAGCGAGCGAGCAGTACTTC
CDR3 protein: CVSSLYLASEQYF

J gene: TRBJ2-7
clone size: few
V gene: TRBV3-1/TRBV3-2
D gene: TRBD2
CDR3 DNA: TGTGCCAGCAGCCTTGGGACTAGCGGGTATCGTGAGCAGTACTTC
CDR3 protein: CASSLGTSGYREQYF

J gene: TRBJ1-1
clone size: .
V gene: TRBV4-1
D gene: TRBD1
CDR3 DNA: TGCGCCAGCAGCCAAGGGATCGACAGGGTGATCACTGAAGCTTTCTTT
CDR3 protein: CASSQGIDRVITEAFF

J gene: TRBJ1-5
clone size: .
V gene: TRBV28
D gene: .
CDR3 DNA: TGTGCCAGCAGTTTAGGGAGGTGGACCCAGCATTTT
CDR3 protein: CASSLGRWTQHF

J gene: TRBJ2-7
clone size: few
V gene: TRBV4-2
D gene: .
CDR3 DNA: TGTGCCAGCAGCCAAGCGGTGCAGGGCTACGAGCAGTACTTC
CDR3 protein: CASSQAVQGYEQYF

J gene: TRBJ2-5
clone size: .
V gene: TRBV29-1
D gene: TRBD1
CDR3 DNA: TGCAGCGTGGACGGGACAGGGGGCTTGGAGACCCAGTACTTC
CDR3 protein: CSVDGTGGLETQYF

J gene: TRBJ2-2
clone size: .
V gene: TRBV19
D gene: TRBD1
CDR3 DNA: TGTGCCAGTAGCCGCCGGACAGGAGCGAACACCGGGGAGCTGTTTTTT
CDR3 protein: CASSRRTGANTGELFF

J gene: TRBJ1-6
clone size: .
V gene: TRBV5-4
D gene: TRBD1
CDR3 DNA: TGTGCCAGCAGCTTGGTGTTTGTCAGGGGGGTACCATCACCCCTCCACTTT
CDR3 protein: CASSLVFVRGVPSPLHF

J gene: TRBJ2-1
clone size: .
V gene: TRBV7-2
D gene: TRBD2
CDR3 DNA: TGTGCCAGCAGCTTTTCCGTCCCCAGCGGGAGAGGGAACCAGAGACAGTTCTTC
CDR3 protein: CASSFSVPSGRGNQRQFF

J gene: TRBJ2-5
clone size: .
V gene: TRBV11-3
D gene: TRBD2
CDR3 DNA: TGTGCCAGCAGCTCTGGACTAGCGGGAGTAGAGACCCAGTACTTC
CDR3 protein: CASSSGLAGVETQYF

J gene: TRBJ2-7
clone size: .
V gene: TRBV9
D gene: .
CDR3 DNA: TGTGCCAGCAGCCCCCCCCGACAGACCCGCTACGAGCAGTACTTC
CDR3 protein: CASSPPRQTRYEQYF

J gene: TRBJ2-7
clone size: .
V gene: TRBV7-2
D gene: TRBD1
CDR3 DNA: TGTGCCAGCAGCTGGGGACAGGGGGATCCCTACGAGCAGTACTTC
CDR3 protein: CASSWGQGDPYEQYF

J gene: TRBJ1-5
clone size: .
V gene: TRBV3-1/TRBV3-2
D gene: .
CDR3 DNA: TGTGCCAGCAGCCAAGCCAGAAGCAATCAGCCCCAGCATTTT
CDR3 protein: CASSQARSNQPQHF

J gene: TRBJ1-2
clone size: .
V gene: TRBV7-9
D gene: TRBD1
CDR3 DNA: TGTGCCAGCAGCAACCCCGGACAGGAATATGGCTACACCTTC
CDR3 protein: CASSNPGQEYGYTF

J gene: TRBJ2-5
clone size: .
V gene: TRBV3-1/TRBV3-2
D gene: TRBD2
CDR3 DNA: TGTGCCAGCAGCCAAGGGGGGCTAGCGGGGACCCAGTACTTC
CDR3 protein: CASSQGGLAGTQYF

J gene: TRBJ1-2
clone size: .
V gene: TRBV14
D gene: TRBD1
CDR3 DNA: TGTGCCAGCAGCCCCCGGGACAGGACTCAGTATGGCTACACCTTC
CDR3 protein: CASSPRDRTQYGYTF

J gene: TRBJ2-2
clone size: .
V gene: TRBV6-4
D gene: TRBD1
CDR3 DNA: TGTGCCAGCAGAGCCGGGACAGGGTCCGGGGAGCTGTTTTTT
CDR3 protein: CASRAGTGSGELFF

J gene: TRBJ2-2
clone size: .
V gene: TRBV7-9
D gene: TRBD1
CDR3 DNA: TGTGCCAGCACCAGACAGGGGGAGAACACCGGGGAGCTGTTTTTT
CDR3 protein: CASTRQGENTGELFF

J gene: TRBJ2-5
clone size: .
V gene: TRBV6-6
D gene: TRBD2
CDR3 DNA: TGTGCCAGCAGTTTAACTAGCGGGAGGCTGGAGACCCAGTACTTC
CDR3 protein: CASSLTSGRLETQYF

J gene: TRBJ2-5
clone size: .
V gene: TRBV28
D gene: .
CDR3 DNA: TGTGCCAGCAGTTTCGGGTCATTAGGTGGGGAGACCCAGTACTTC
CDR3 protein: CASSFGSLGGETQYF

J gene: TRBJ2-2
clone size: few
V gene: TRBV7-9
D gene: .
CDR3 DNA: TGTGCCAGCAGCTTAGCGGGCCAGGGCGGCACCGGGGAGCTGTTTTTT
CDR3 protein: CASSLAGQGGTGELFF

J gene: TRBJ1-5
clone size: .
V gene: TRBV6-5
D gene: .
CDR3 DNA: TGTGCCAGCAGTCCCTTGGCGGGGGCGCGGCAGCCCCAGCATTTT
CDR3 protein: CASSPLAGARQPQHF

J gene: TRBJ2-3
clone size: .
V gene: TRBV6-4
D gene: TRBD2
CDR3 DNA: TGTGCCAGCAGCAGCGGGATGGGTGCAGATACGCAGTATTTT
CDR3 protein: CASSSGMGADTQYF

J gene: TRBJ2-7
clone size: .
V gene: TRBV7-9
D gene: .
CDR3 DNA: TGTGCCAGCAGCAAAGAGAGGGAGCAGTACTTC
CDR3 protein: CASSKEREQYF

J gene: TRBJ1-2
clone size: .
V gene: TRBV6-4
D gene: TRBD1
CDR3 DNA: TGTGCCAGCACCCCCGGGACAGGGAACTATGGCTACACCTTC
CDR3 protein: CASTPGTGNYGYTF

J gene: TRBJ1-6
clone size: few
V gene: TRBV5-1
D gene: .
CDR3 DNA: TGCGCCAGCAGCCAAGCCAGGGGAGATAATTCACCCCTCCACTTT
CDR3 protein: CASSQARGDNSPLHF

J gene: TRBJ1-2
clone size: few
V gene: TRBV11-1
D gene: .
CDR3 DNA: TGTGCCAGCAGCCACTTGGGGCGGTCGCCGGCGCCCACCTTC
CDR3 protein: CASSHLGRSPAPTF

J gene: TRBJ1-2
clone size: .
V gene: TRBV2
D gene: TRBD1
CDR3 DNA: TGTGCCAGCAGTGTTCGCGACAGGGGAGGCTACACCTTC
CDR3 protein: CASSVRDRGGYTF

J gene: TRBJ1-2
clone size: .
V gene: TRBV11-2
D gene: .
CDR3 DNA: TGTGCCAGCAGCTTGGGAGGGGAAGCTAACTATGGCTACACCTTC
CDR3 protein: CASSLGGEANYGYTF

J gene: TRBJ2-7
clone size: .
V gene: TRBV28
D gene: TRBD2
CDR3 DNA: TGTGCCAGCAGTCCCATCGGGTGGCTAGCGGGGGGAGACTACGAGCAGTACTTC
CDR3 protein: CASSPIGWLAGGDYEQYF

J gene: TRBJ1-5
clone size: .
V gene: TRBV12-3/TRBV12-4
D gene: .
CDR3 DNA: TGTGCCAGCAGTAGTACCCCTCCAGGGCCCCAGCATTTT
CDR3 protein: CASSSTPPGPQHF

J gene: TRBJ2-1
clone size: once
V gene: TRBV24-1
D gene: .
CDR3 DNA: TGTGCCACCAGTGATTTTTTAGCTTCAGGGTTGAGCTCCTACAATGAGCAGTTCTTC
CDR3 protein: CATSDFLASGLSSYNEQFF

J gene: TRBJ2-3
clone size: .
V gene: TRBV27
D gene: TRBD2
CDR3 DNA: TGTGCCAGCAGTCCCTTAGCGGGAGAGCCAGATACGCAGTATTTT
CDR3 protein: CASSPLAGEPDTQYF